This TCR beta chain was documented in a study of T cells in Graves' hyperthyroidism and ophthalmopathy. Diagnosing involved the use of clinical symptoms, serum thyroxine and TRAb, thyroid ultrasound and orbital computed tomography. The table lists this clonotype with many counts. Germline-derived CDR1 and CDR2 are SGHVS and FQNEAQ. V was clipped by 5 bases and J by 8 bases, with 19 bases between them. This CDR3 comprises 15 residues. What was amplified from RNA transcripts were TCR beta CDR3 regions. An initial round of RT-PCR targeting the TCR CDR3 relied on the HTBI primer set. One entry per CDR3 protein results from TCRdb running MiXCR on the multiplex PCR reads. The repertoire holds about 210,000 distinct CDR3 sequences, with over 15% as singletons.

The chain carries TRBV7-8 and TRBJ1-5; D is perhaps TRBD1 (5 bases). This TCR came from a man aged 45-60 years with Graves' hyperthyroidism. Sample: blood. The CDR3 protein is CASSPNRQPRKPQHF. The CDR3 region has the DNA TGTGCCAGCAGCCCCAATAGACAGCCCCGAAAGCCCCAGCATTTT. Full variable domain (missing parts from reference TRBV7-8 and TRBJ1-5): GAGVSQSPRYKVAKRGQDVALRCDPISGHVSLFWYQQALGQGPEFLTYFQNEAQLDKSGLPSDRFFAERPEGSVSTLKIQRTQQEDSAVYLCASSPNRQPRKPQHFGDGTRLSIL.